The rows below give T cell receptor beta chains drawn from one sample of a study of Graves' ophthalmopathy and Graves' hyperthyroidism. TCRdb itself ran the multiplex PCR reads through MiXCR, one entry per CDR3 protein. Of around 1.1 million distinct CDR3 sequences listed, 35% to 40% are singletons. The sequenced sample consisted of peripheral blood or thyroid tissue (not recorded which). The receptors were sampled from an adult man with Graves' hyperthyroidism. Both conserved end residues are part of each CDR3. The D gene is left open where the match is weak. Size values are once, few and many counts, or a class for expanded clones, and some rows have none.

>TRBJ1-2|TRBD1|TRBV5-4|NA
CASSFDRDNGYTF
TGTGCCAGCAGCTTCGACAGGGATAATGGCTACACCTTC
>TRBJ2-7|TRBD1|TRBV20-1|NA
CSARDFGTDSYEQYF
TGCAGTGCTAGAGATTTCGGGACAGATTCCTACGAGCAGTACTTC
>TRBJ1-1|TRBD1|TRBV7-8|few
CASSLRDRGAEAFF
TGTGCCAGCAGCCTCCGGGACAGGGGGGCTGAAGCTTTCTTT
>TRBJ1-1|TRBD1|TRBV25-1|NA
CVSVTGGRNTEAFF
TGTGTCAGCGTGACAGGGGGTAGGAACACTGAAGCTTTCTTT
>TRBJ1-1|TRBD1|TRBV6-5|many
CASSGQGRVNTEAFF
TGTGCCAGCAGTGGACAGGGAAGAGTAAACACTGAAGCTTTCTTT
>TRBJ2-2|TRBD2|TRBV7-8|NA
CASSYPATSGGPNTGELLF
TGTGCCAGCAGTTACCCTGCGACTAGCGGGGGCCCGAACACCGGGGAGCTGCTTTTT
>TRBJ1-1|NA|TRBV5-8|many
CASSLPGKSTEAFF
TGTGCCAGCAGCTTGCCCGGGAAAAGCACTGAAGCTTTCTTT
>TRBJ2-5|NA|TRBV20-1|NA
CSARDHTGGIQETQYF
TGCAGTGCTAGAGATCACACCGGCGGGATCCAAGAGACCCAGTACTTC
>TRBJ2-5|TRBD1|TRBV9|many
CASSVTGQETQYF
TGTGCCAGCAGCGTGACAGGGCAAGAGACCCAGTACTTC
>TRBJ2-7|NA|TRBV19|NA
CASNPGWNYEQYF
TGTGCCAGTAATCCAGGATGGAACTACGAGCAGTACTTC
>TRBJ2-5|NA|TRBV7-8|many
CASSWDLAAPAVRYF
TGTGCCAGCAGCTGGGACCTAGCAGCCCCGGCCGTTAGGTACTTC
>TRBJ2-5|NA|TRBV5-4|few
CASSQGALNEGETQYF
TGTGCCAGCAGCCAAGGGGCCCTAAATGAGGGAGAGACCCAGTACTTC
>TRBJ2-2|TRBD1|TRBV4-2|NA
CASSPRTGEGVRDGELFF
TGTGCCAGCAGCCCTCGGACAGGGGAAGGGGTTAGGGACGGGGAGCTGTTTTTT
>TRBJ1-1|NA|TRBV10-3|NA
CAIRAVNTEAFF
TGTGCCATCAGGGCGGTGAACACTGAAGCTTTCTTT
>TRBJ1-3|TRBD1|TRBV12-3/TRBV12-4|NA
CASSFDRGTAVSGNTIYF
TGTGCCAGCAGTTTTGACAGGGGAACAGCAGTCTCTGGAAACACCATATATTTT
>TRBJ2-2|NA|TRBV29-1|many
CSVGRTTTGELFF
TGCAGCGTTGGAAGGACAACCACCGGGGAGCTGTTTTTT
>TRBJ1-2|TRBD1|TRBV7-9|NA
CAWVSGTGAYGYTF
TGTGCCTGGGTATCCGGGACAGGGGCCTATGGCTACACCTTC
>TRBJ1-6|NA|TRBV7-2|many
CASSLVEVSNSPLHF
TGTGCCAGCAGCTTAGTCGAGGTCTCTAATTCACCCCTCCACTTT
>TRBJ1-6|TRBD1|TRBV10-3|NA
CAIRDPGQVDSPLHF
TGTGCCATCAGGGACCCGGGACAGGTGGATTCACCCCTCCACTTT
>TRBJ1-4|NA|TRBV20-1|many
CSATTDSATNEKLFF
TGCAGTGCTACCACCGACAGTGCAACTAATGAAAAACTGTTTTTT
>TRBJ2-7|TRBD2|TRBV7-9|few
CASSASGRGYEQYF
TGTGCCAGCAGCGCTAGCGGGAGGGGCTACGAGCAGTACTTC
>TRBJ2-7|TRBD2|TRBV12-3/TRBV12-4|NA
CASSPQPGRAHYEQYF
TGTGCCAGCAGTCCCCAACCCGGGAGGGCACACTACGAGCAGTACTTC
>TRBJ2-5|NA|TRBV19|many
CASSSYGSQETQYF
TGTGCCAGTAGTTCGTACGGCAGCCAAGAGACCCAGTACTTC
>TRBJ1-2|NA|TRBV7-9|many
CASSQIRGYGYTF
TGTGCCAGCAGCCAGATCCGAGGCTATGGCTACACCTTC
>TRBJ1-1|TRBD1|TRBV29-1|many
CSASDRADTEAFF
TGCAGCGCTTCGGACAGGGCGGACACTGAAGCTTTCTTT
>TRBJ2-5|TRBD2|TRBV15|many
CATSRVPAGGLRTQYF
TGTGCCACCAGCAGAGTACCAGCGGGGGGCTTGAGGACCCAGTACTTC
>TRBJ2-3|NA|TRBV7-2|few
CASTPFRDTQYF
TGTGCCAGCACCCCGTTCCGAGATACGCAGTATTTT
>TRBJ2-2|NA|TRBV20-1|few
CSAVIVSTGELFF
TGCAGTGCCGTTATTGTGTCCACCGGGGAGCTGTTTTTT
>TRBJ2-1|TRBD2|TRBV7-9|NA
CASSSSGGAPSYNEQFF
TGTGCCAGCAGCTCTAGCGGGGGGGCCCCATCCTACAATGAGCAGTTCTTC
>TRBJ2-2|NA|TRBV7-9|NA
CASSPWGPNTGELFF
TGTGCCAGCAGTCCTTGGGGCCCGAACACCGGGGAGCTGTTTTTT
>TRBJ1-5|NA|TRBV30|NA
CAWSPYGGQPQHF
TGTGCCTGGAGTCCGTACGGGGGACAGCCCCAGCATTTT
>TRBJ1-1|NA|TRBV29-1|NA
CTAGRSTEAFF
TGCACCGCAGGCCGGAGCACTGAAGCTTTCTTT
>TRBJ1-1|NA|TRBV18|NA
CASSPSVNTGAFF
TGTGCCAGCTCACCGTCCGTAAACACTGGAGCTTTCTTT
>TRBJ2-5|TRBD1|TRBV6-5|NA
CASKTGQGGWEETQYF
TGTGCCAGCAAAACTGGACAGGGGGGCTGGGAAGAGACCCAGTACTTC
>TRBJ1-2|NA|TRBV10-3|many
CAIQRAGAERGYGYTF
TGTGCCATCCAGAGAGCAGGGGCTGAGAGAGGCTATGGCTACACCTTC
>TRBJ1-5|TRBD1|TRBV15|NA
CATSRDHQGGNQPQHF
TGTGCCACCAGCAGAGATCATCAGGGGGGCAATCAGCCCCAGCATTTT